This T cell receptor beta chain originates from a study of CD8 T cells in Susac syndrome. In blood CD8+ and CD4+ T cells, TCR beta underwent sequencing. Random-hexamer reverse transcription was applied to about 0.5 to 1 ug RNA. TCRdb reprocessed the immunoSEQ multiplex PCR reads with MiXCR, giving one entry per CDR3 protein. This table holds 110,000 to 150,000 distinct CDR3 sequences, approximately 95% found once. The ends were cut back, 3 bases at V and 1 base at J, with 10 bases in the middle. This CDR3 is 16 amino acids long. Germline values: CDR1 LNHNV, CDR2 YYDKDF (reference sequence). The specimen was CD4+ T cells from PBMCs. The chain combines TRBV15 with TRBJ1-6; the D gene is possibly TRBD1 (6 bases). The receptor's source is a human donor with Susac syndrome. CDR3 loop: CATSRGAGSYNSPLHF. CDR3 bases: TGTGCCACCAGCAGGGGGGCTGGGTCCTATAATTCACCCCTCCACTTT.